This is a list of T cell receptor beta chains from one sample in a study of patients and donors after allogeneic stem cell transplantation. One entry per CDR3 protein results from TCRdb running MiXCR on the RT-PCR reads. The repertoire consists of about a million distinct CDR3 sequences, with under 20% occurring once and the leading ten covering 5% to 7.5%. The sequenced sample consisted of blood, either unsorted or a sorted T cell fraction (not recorded which). All receptors derive from a human donor who was either an allogeneic HSCT recipient or a stem cell or donor lymphocyte infusion donor (not recorded which). It is not recorded whose cells these are; they may come from a transplant donor. Both conserved end residues are trimmed from each CDR3. Fields, in order: V gene, CDR3 protein.

TRBV7-6 | ASSPGVARQNEQF
TRBV28 | ASSTVEGLRRY
TRBV12-3/TRBV12-4 | ASSLNPSYEQY
TRBV27 | ASSWGLASSNEQF
TRBV5-1 | ASSLGGQGDTIY
TRBV6-2/TRBV6-3 | ASAEAVYEQY
TRBV4-1 | ASSHYGGQDYEQY
TRBV12-3/TRBV12-4 | ASSFGGGAYEQY
TRBV5-1 | ASSLEQTGTEAF
TRBV24-1 | ATSDATGEGLFGYT
TRBV6-1 | ASRSISTDTQY
TRBV6-5 | ASSYATSNEQF
TRBV29-1 | SVTGFFQY
TRBV12-3/TRBV12-4 | ASSYTRVLSSYEQY
TRBV30 | AWSPGEPYEQY
TRBV29-1 | SADGNYGYT
TRBV12-5 | ASAPRNTEAF
TRBV4-2 | ASSQEWGDTDTQY